This TCR beta chain was identified during a study of control samples from healthy donors and cancer patients (dated by TCRdb to 2019 to 2021). Concerning this clone itself: There is no known antigen for this receptor. No per-base quality is available; no much larger clone lies one base away.

Library prep was done by the immunoSEQ multiplex PCR assay. TCRdb retrieved this table from immuneACCESS and kept in-frame rearrangements only. Not all clones are present; in checked studies, unresolved V genes account for under half, and no reason is known for the remainder. This sample comprises 95,000 to 150,000 clones, 80% to 90% of them detected only once. 8% to 9% of the sample goes to the ten largest clones. Sequences LNHDA (CDR1) and SQIVND (CDR2) are obtained from the germline V gene (reference sequence). Unmatched junction bases come to 4, with V trimmed by 7 bases and J by 2 bases. Inclusive of the bounding cysteine and phenylalanine, the CDR3 is 13 residues long. Solely the CDR3 DNA is kept, with 39 bases framed from the first base.

The receptor chain draws on TRBV19 and TRBJ1-2; 7 bases in between match TRBD1. The sequence was obtained from a man aged 35-49 years in good health. The sample was blood. The CDR3 region reads CASNPGQNYGYTF. The DNA reads as follows: TGTGCCAGTAACCCGGGACAGAACTATGGCTACACCTTC.